The 32 T cell receptor beta chains given below trace back to one sample, sequenced in a study of blood T cell repertoires in COVID-19. TCRdb's copy holds only in-frame clones and misses some; the assay was immunoSEQ multiplex PCR. This sample carries about 350,000 clones, more than 75% of them seen once, and the ten largest clones take 3% to 4%. The sample taken for sequencing was peripheral blood. These receptor sequences come from a young woman who had recovered from COVID-19.

This chain links TRBV10-2 with TRBJ2-5, with 10 bases that match TRBD1. CDR3 length: 17 residues. Per the germline V gene, CDR1 is WSHSY and CDR2 is SAAADI. The V segment lost 2 bases and the J segment 2 bases; nucleotides outside the gene matches: 8. Written as DNA, the CDR3 is TGCGCCAGCAGTGAGATGAAGACAGGGGGCCTTCAAGAGACCCAGTACTTC. Encoded protein: CASSEMKTGGLQETQYF.

The rearrangement links TRBV24-1 to TRBJ1-1; tentative D call: TRBD1 (5 bases). The CDR3 extends over 12 amino acids. V was cut by 3 bases and J by 11 bases, with 12 bases left in between. Germline V gene lookup returns CDR1 KGHDR and CDR2 SFDVKD. The CDR3 loop is CATSDGIRGAFF. CDR3 DNA sequence: TGTGCCACCAGTGATGGGATCCGGGGGGCTTTCTTT.

The table lists this clone with a count of one. This rearrangement joins TRBV21-1 to TRBJ2-2; TRBD1 is taken as the D call from the table, unchecked against the DNA. TRBV21-1 represents a pseudogene. CDR3 length equals 15 residues. The CDR3 reads CASSRHSNRAGELFF. As DNA, the CDR3 is TGTGCCAGCAGCAGACACTCTAACAGGGCCGGGGAGCTGTTTTTT.

The CDR3 region is CASRPGTTSSLNTEAFF. The CDR3 nucleotides are TGTGCCAGCAGGCCAGGGACAACATCCTCCTTGAACACTGAAGCTTTCTTT. The V call is TRBV27, the J call TRBJ1-1; TRBD1 might be the D (6 bases). The CDR3 totals 17 residues. The germline V gene has CDR1 MNHEY and CDR2 SMNVEV (reference sequence). V shed 6 bases and J shed 0 bases, with 20 bases lying between them.

The chain has TRBV30 and TRBJ1-1; D may be TRBD1 (6 bases). The CDR3 is 14 residues long. CDR1 is GTSNPN and CDR2 is SVGIG in the germline V gene (reference sequence). Trimming removed 4 bases at V and 1 base at J, with 13 bases between. CDR3 residues: CAWKKGEWNTEAFF. For the CDR3, the DNA is TGTGCCTGGAAAAAGGGGGAGTGGAACACTGAAGCTTTCTTT.

This sequence joins TRBV19 and TRBJ1-6, with 7 bases lining up with TRBD1. This CDR3 is built from 15 residues. With 3 bases clipped from V and 8 bases from J, the junction kept 7 bases outside the gene matches. Germline values: CDR1 LNHDA, CDR2 SQIVND (reference sequence). DNA for the CDR3: TGTGCCAGTAGTATTTTGGGACAGAATTATTCACCCCTCCACTTT. Translation: CASSILGQNYSPLHF.

V usage is TRBV7-8 and J usage is TRBJ2-1; tentative D call: TRBD2 (5 bases). Per the germline V gene, CDR1 is SGHVS and CDR2 is FQNEAQ. V dropped 5 bases and J dropped 4 bases, with 12 bases sitting between them. CDR3 length: 14 residues. In DNA, the CDR3 is TGTGCCAGCAGCCCCCGGACTGCTTACAATGAGCAGTTCTTC. This translates into CASSPRTAYNEQFF.

V usage is TRBV2 and J usage is TRBJ2-1; 8 bases line up with TRBD2. This CDR3 is built from 18 residues. With 1 base clipped from V and 2 bases from J, the junction kept 10 bases outside the gene matches. Looked up from germline, CDR1 is SNHLY and CDR2 is FYNNEI. CDR3 residues: CASSEVVAGGRPYNEQFF. DNA of the CDR3: TGTGCCAGCAGTGAAGTTGTTGCGGGAGGAAGGCCCTACAATGAGCAGTTCTTC. Full variable domain (remainder filled in from reference TRBV2 and TRBJ2-1): EPEVTQTPSHQVTQMGQEVILRCVPISNHLYFYWYRQILGQKVEFLVSFYNNEISEKSEIFDDQFSVERPDGSNFTLKIRSTKLEDSAMYFCASSEVVAGGRPYNEQFFGPGTRLTVL.

This chain joins TRBV6-5 and TRBJ2-2; TRBD1 is a possible D gene (7 bases). In germline, CDR1 is MNHEY, CDR2 SVGAGI. V lost 7 bases, J lost 10 bases, and 16 bases lay in between. The CDR3 covers 13 residues. CDR3 coding DNA: TGTGCCAGCACACGCACCAGGGGGGCGGAGCTGTTTTTT. Protein product: CASTRTRGAELFF.

The chain carries TRBV9 and TRBJ1-1; TRBD1 is a possible D gene (5 bases). Trimming shortened V by 1 base and J by 5 bases, and 15 bases separated the two germline ends. The CDR3 consists of 15 residues. CDR1 is SGDLS and CDR2 is YYNGEE in the germline V gene. This chain's CDR3 is CASSVQGGAATEAFF. Here the CDR3 DNA reads TGTGCCAGCAGCGTACAGGGAGGTGCGGCGACTGAAGCTTTCTTT.

The chain has TRBV5-8 and TRBJ2-6; D is possibly TRBD2 (6 bases). From germline, CDR1 is SGHTS and CDR2 YDEGEE. The CDR3 consists of 18 residues. Between the trimmed V and J ends, which lost 0 bases and 1 base, there was a span of 14 bases. The CDR3 loop is CASSLGLGLISGANVLTF. Written as DNA, the CDR3 is TGTGCCAGCAGCTTGGGGTTGGGACTCATTTCTGGGGCCAACGTCCTGACTTTC.

V usage is TRBV7-9 and J usage is TRBJ2-2; 9 bases are a match to TRBD1. There are 15 residues in the CDR3. Germline V gene data show CDR1 as SEHNR and CDR2 as FQNEAQ (reference sequence). V gave up 1 base and J gave up 5 bases; unmatched junction bases: 2. The CDR3 here is CASSLVQGATGELFF. The CDR3 coding sequence is TGTGCCAGCAGCTTAGTACAGGGGGCGACCGGGGAGCTGTTTTTT.

V gene TRBV7-2 combines with J gene TRBJ2-5; 16 nucleotides align to TRBD2. With V trimmed by 5 bases and J by 4 bases, 4 bases remained unmatched. There are 16 residues in the CDR3. The germline CDR1 and CDR2 sequences are SGHTA and FQGNSA. The CDR3 loop reads CASSAGLAGGTETQYF. The CDR3 region has the DNA TGTGCCAGCAGCGCGGGACTAGCGGGAGGGACAGAGACCCAGTACTTC.

The rearrangement links TRBV6-6 to TRBJ1-3; 8 bases fit TRBD1. Germline trimming cut 4 bases from V and 8 bases from J; bases unmatched to any gene: 10. Germline CDR1 and CDR2: MNHNY and SVGAGI (reference sequence). The CDR3 totals 15 residues. The CDR3 nucleotides are TGTGCCAGCAGTTCCTCCGGGGGGACAGGCTACACCATATATTTT. Encoded protein: CASSSSGGTGYTIYF.

This clone was detected only once. This chain links TRBV6-1 with TRBJ1-4, with D perhaps matching TRBD1 (6 bases). V shed 2 bases and J shed 4 bases, with 14 bases lying between them. CDR1 and CDR2 (germline): MNHNS, SASEGT. This CDR3 comprises 16 residues. CDR3 sequence: CASSERRTVSNEKLFF. In DNA form, the CDR3 reads TGTGCCAGCAGTGAACGTCGGACAGTCAGTAATGAAAAACTGTTTTTT.

This clone is a singleton in its sample. V and J are TRBV21-1 and TRBJ2-7; the table's D call, TRBD2, was not checked against the DNA. TRBV21-1 is marked as a pseudogene. This CDR3 has 16 amino acids. This CDR3 reads CASSKIGGAGISEQYV. The DNA of the CDR3 is TGTGCCAGCAGCAAAATCGGGGGGGCAGGTATTAGCGAGCAGTACGTC.

The CDR3 reads CASRPSPTRQANTEAFF. As DNA, the CDR3 is TGTGCCAGCAGACCAAGCCCCACCCGACAGGCGAACACTGAAGCTTTCTTT. The V and J genes are TRBV13 and TRBJ1-1; D is perhaps TRBD1 (6 bases). Per the germline V gene, CDR1 is PRHDT and CDR2 is FYEKMQ (reference sequence). The germline V and J ends were trimmed by 6 bases and 1 base, with 21 bases remaining between them. The CDR3 has 17 residues. Full variable domain (missing parts from reference TRBV13 and TRBJ1-1): AAGVIQSPRHLIKEKRETATLKCYPIPRHDTVYWYQQGPGQDPQFLISFYEKMQSDKGSIPDRFSAQQFSDYHSELNMSSLELGDSALYFCASRPSPTRQANTEAFFGQGTRLTVV.

This rearrangement joins TRBV20-1 to TRBJ2-1; D unresolved. The V gene lost 3 bases and the J gene lost 0 bases, with 9 bases spanning the gap. The germline V gene has CDR1 DFQATT and CDR2 SNEGSKA (reference sequence). The CDR3 totals 14 residues. CDR3 DNA: TGCAGTGCTAGTGGAAAGAGCTCCTACAATGAGCAGTTCTTC. Its translation is CSASGKSSYNEQFF.

V gene TRBV18 combines with J gene TRBJ1-3, with D unresolved. CDR3 length: 14 amino acids. Germline V gene data show CDR1 as KGHSH and CDR2 as LQKENI. V lost 0 bases, J lost 1 base, and 4 bases lay in between. CDR3 amino acids: CASSPPRSGNTIYF. The CDR3 nucleotides read TGTGCCAGCTCACCACCCAGGTCTGGAAACACCATATATTTT.

The chain combines TRBV5-1 with TRBJ1-3; a possible D gene is TRBD1 (5 bases). The germline gives CDR1 SGHRS, CDR2 YFSETQ. The CDR3 length is 16 residues. V was shortened by 4 bases and J by 0 bases, with 14 bases between the two germline ends. This CDR3 is CASSPEGRVSGNTIYF. In nucleotides, the CDR3 is TGCGCCAGCAGCCCGGAGGGACGGGTCTCTGGAAACACCATATATTTT.

This clone came up a few times. The CDR3 nucleotides are TGTGCCAGCAGCTTAGGCCGGTTCTCTGGAAACACCATATATTTT. This gives the protein CASSLGRFSGNTIYF. V is TRBV7-8 and J is TRBJ1-3; D not certain. Trimming took off 1 base at V and 0 bases at J, with 7 bases between the two ends. CDR3 length equals 15 residues. Germline CDR1 SGHVS, CDR2 FQNEAQ.

This clone was detected only a few times. The chain employs TRBV4-3 and TRBJ2-7; tentative D call: TRBD1 (6 bases). Looked up from germline, CDR1 is LGHNA and CDR2 is YSLEER. The CDR3 extends over 13 amino acids. Trimming removed 7 bases at V and 4 bases at J, with 14 bases between. The CDR3 is CASTSRGKYEQYV. As DNA, the CDR3 is TGCGCCAGCACCTCAAGGGGGAAATACGAGCAGTACGTC.

The CDR3 sequence is CASSLDRGYEQYV. For the CDR3, the DNA is TGTGCCAGCAGCTTAGATAGGGGCTACGAGCAGTACGTC. The chain joins TRBV7-9 to TRBJ2-7; perhaps TRBD1 as D (5 bases). The CDR3 is 13 residues long. The V gene's germline CDR1 is SEHNR and CDR2 FQNEAQ (reference sequence). V lost 1 base and J 3 bases, leaving 7 bases between the germline ends.

The CDR3 bases are TGTGCCAGCAGCGACAAAGCAACTAATGAAAAACTGTTTTTT. It codes for CASSDKATNEKLFF. The rearrangement links TRBV6-6 to TRBJ1-4; no clear D. The germline V gene has CDR1 MNHNY and CDR2 SVGAGI (reference sequence). The V end lost 6 bases, the J end lost 0 bases, and 8 bases lay between the germline ends. The CDR3 has 14 residues.

A single count supports this clone. CDR3 in amino acids: CASSVAGAGVAYNEQFF. The CDR3 DNA follows: TGTGCCAGCAGCGTAGCTGGAGCGGGAGTAGCATACAATGAGCAGTTCTTC. The chain employs TRBV9 and TRBJ2-1; 8 bases line up with TRBD2. V shed 0 bases, J shed 4 bases, and the junction held 9 bases outside the gene matches. The CDR3 loop spans 17 amino acids. CDR1 is SGDLS and CDR2 is YYNGEE in the germline V gene.

Points on this clone: Other DNA sequences within the sample encode an identical CDR3. The chain employs TRBV10-2 and TRBJ1-5, with D unclear. V dropped 0 bases and J dropped 4 bases, with 7 bases sitting between them. The CDR3 length is 14 residues. CDR1 is WSHSY, CDR2 SAAADI, per germline. The CDR3 sequence is CASSESGGNQPQHF. The CDR3 bases are TGCGCCAGCAGTGAGTCCGGAGGGAATCAGCCCCAGCATTTT.

V usage is TRBV5-6 and J usage is TRBJ2-7, with a weak D call TRBD1 (6 bases). This CDR3 has 13 residues. V was cut by 4 bases and J by 5 bases, with 13 bases left in between. Germline V gives CDR1 SGHDT, CDR2 YYEEEE. CDR3 coding DNA: TGTGCCAGCAGCATACGACCAGGGGACGAGCAGTACGTC. Translated: CASSIRPGDEQYV.

This sequence joins TRBV10-1 and TRBJ2-1; 11 bases line up with TRBD2. Unmatched junction bases numbered 6, after V lost 3 bases and J lost 8 bases. Germline CDR1 and CDR2: WNHNN and SYGVQD (reference sequence). This CDR3 contains 15 residues. Here the CDR3 DNA reads TGCGCCAGCAGTGATACTACTAGCGGGAGTTATGAGCAGTTCTTC. Protein sequence: CASSDTTSGSYEQFF.

The chain employs TRBV24-1 and TRBJ2-5; D is perhaps TRBD1 (6 bases). CDR1 is KGHDR and CDR2 is SFDVKD in the germline V gene. The germline V and J ends were trimmed by 4 bases and 5 bases, with 13 bases remaining between them. The CDR3 contains 14 residues. The CDR3 region is CATSDFRGGETQYF. DNA of the CDR3: TGTGCCACCAGTGACTTCAGGGGCGGGGAGACCCAGTACTTC.

The chain carries TRBV3-1 (or the pseudogene TRBV3-2) and TRBJ1-4; the D is unclear. The germline V gene has CDR1 LGHDT and CDR2 YNNKEL (reference sequence). The CDR3 length is 16 residues. Trimming shortened V by 0 bases and J by 8 bases, and 16 bases separated the two germline ends. The CDR3 region has the DNA TGTGCCAGCAGCCAAGATTCATCGGGAGACGGAGAAAAACTGTTTTTT. It specifies CASSQDSSGDGEKLFF.

The chain uses TRBV5-1 and TRBJ2-1, with a possible D match to TRBD2 (6 bases). Germline V gene data show CDR1 as SGHRS and CDR2 as YFSETQ. V was clipped by 3 bases and J by 4 bases, with 8 bases between them. The CDR3 is 13 amino acids. The chain's CDR3 is CASSYGTYNEQFF. DNA for the CDR3: TGCGCCAGCAGCTACGGGACTTACAATGAGCAGTTCTTC. The full variable domain, completed using reference TRBV5-1 and TRBJ2-1, is KAGVTQTPRYLIKTRGQQVTLSCSPISGHRSVSWYQQTPGQGLQFLFEYFSETQRNKGNFPGRFSGRQFSNSRSEMNVSTLELGDSALYLCASSYGTYNEQFFGPGTRLTVL.

Worth noting for this clone: A junction boundary mismatches the germline segment, possibly from a read error. This chain links TRBV15 with TRBJ1-2; a weak D match, TRBD1 (5 bases). This CDR3 has 11 amino acids. The germline gives CDR1 LNHNV, CDR2 YYDKDF (reference sequence). DNA of the CDR3: TGTGCCACCAGCATGGGGGGGGACCGTGTATTC. This encodes CATSMGGDRVF.